Listed below are T cell receptor beta chains from one sample, sequenced in a study of pediatric ulcerative colitis. Profiled with immunoSEQ multiplex PCR; TCRdb holds only in-frame clones, not every one. The sample includes around 64,000 clones, around four fifths seen only once; the top ten take 5.2%. The sequenced sample consisted of blood. The origin of the receptors is a boy between 10 and 17 years old with moderate ulcerative colitis. The CDR3 runs from the conserved cysteine through the conserved F or W. D genes are given only for firm matches. Where a row states a size, it is once, few, many or the class of an expanded clone; other rows omit it.

j_call d_call clone_size v_call cdr3_aa cdr3_nt
TRBJ2-5 TRBD1 . TRBV7-8 CASSFGSPGGTGTEETQYF TGTGCCAGCAGCTTCGGAAGCCCAGGCGGGACAGGTACAGAAGAGACCCAGTACTTC
TRBJ2-6 . . TRBV5-8 CASSSGDVHSGANVLTF TGTGCCAGCAGCTCCGGGGACGTACACTCTGGGGCCAACGTCCTGACTTTC
TRBJ2-2 TRBD2 . TRBV30 CASTGGDWYGELFF TGTGCCTCCACGGGGGGGGACTGGTACGGGGAGCTGTTTTTT
TRBJ2-3 . . TRBV5-4 CASSQQTDTQYF TGTGCCAGCAGCCAGCAAACAGATACGCAGTATTTT
TRBJ1-1 . . TRBV7-2 CASSRDGIENTEAFF TGTGCCAGCAGCAGGGACGGGATTGAGAACACTGAAGCTTTCTTT
TRBJ1-1 TRBD1 few TRBV7-9 CASSLAAGGFTEAFF TGTGCCAGCAGCTTAGCCGCAGGGGGCTTCACTGAAGCTTTCTTT
TRBJ2-7 . once TRBV29-1 CSVDVTGAYEQYF TGCAGCGTTGACGTGACAGGAGCCTACGAGCAGTACTTC
TRBJ2-3 TRBD2 . TRBV4-1 CASSQDRTSGVTDTQYF TGCGCCAGCAGCCAAGACCGGACTAGCGGGGTTACAGATACGCAGTATTTT
TRBJ1-2 TRBD1 . TRBV5-1 CASSEPGTEGYTF TGCGCCAGCAGCGAACCCGGGACAGAGGGCTACACCTTC
TRBJ1-2 TRBD1 . TRBV28 CASSFDRDRGRYYGYTF TGTGCCAGCAGTTTCGACCGGGACAGGGGGCGCTACTATGGCTACACCTTC
TRBJ1-1 . few TRBV9 CASSPHRETEAFF TGTGCCAGCAGCCCTCACAGGGAAACTGAAGCTTTCTTT
TRBJ2-7 . . TRBV19 CASKGRITYEQYF TGTGCCAGTAAAGGCAGGATTACCTACGAGCAGTACTTC
TRBJ2-7 . . TRBV6-1 CASTLRTPYEQYF TGTGCCAGCACGCTACGTACTCCCTACGAGCAGTACTTC
TRBJ2-3 . . TRBV6-4 CASSDLSGDTQYF TGTGCCAGCAGTGACCTCAGCGGGGATACGCAGTATTTT
TRBJ2-5 . . TRBV10-3 CAISAGVGETQYF TGTGCCATCAGTGCGGGAGTCGGGGAGACCCAGTACTTC
TRBJ1-1 TRBD1 few TRBV7-3 CASSVTGQGYVNTEAFF TGTGCCAGCAGCGTGACGGGACAGGGATACGTAAACACTGAAGCTTTCTTT
TRBJ2-7 . . TRBV12-5 CASGLVGYEQYF TGTGCTAGTGGTTTGGTAGGTTACGAGCAGTACTTC
TRBJ2-3 TRBD2 . TRBV9 CASSAYGTSADTQYF TGTGCCAGCAGCGCCTACGGGACTAGTGCAGATACGCAGTATTTT